The next 13 T cell receptor beta chains were all read from a single sample in a study of molecular identifiers for immune sequencing clone quantification. TCRdb reprocessed the PCR reads via MiXCR and lists one record per CDR3 protein. The table shows approximately 100,000 distinct CDR3 sequences, with 35% to 40% occurring only once. The sequencing sample was made of naive CD8+ T cells from blood, with Jurkat cell RNA spiked in. Specified subset: FACS-sorted CD8+CD4-CCR7+CD45RA+ naive T cells. The receptors come from a human donor in good health. Some libraries in this study had Jurkat cell RNA spiked in.

V and J are TRBV19 and TRBJ2-5; D unclear. The CDR3 consists of 13 residues. V was cut by 0 bases and J by 0 bases, with 2 bases left in between. In germline, CDR1 is LNHDA, CDR2 SQIVND (reference sequence). The CDR3 nucleotides are TGTGCCAGTAGTATAGACAACCAAGAGACCCAGTACTTC. Translating gives CASSIDNQETQYF.

The V call is TRBV7-6, the J call TRBJ2-1; the match to TRBD2 covers 12 bases. Looked up from germline, CDR1 is SGHVS and CDR2 is FNYEAQ. Trimming at V came to 5 bases and at J to 10 bases, leaving 6 bases not matched to a gene. CDR3 length equals 14 residues. CDR3 region: CASSLRLAGVEQFF. The CDR3 DNA reads TGTGCCAGCAGCCTCCGACTAGCGGGAGTGGAGCAGTTCTTC.

This clonotype was counted a few times. The chain recombines TRBV4-1 with TRBJ1-5; D remains unclear. Trimming removed 3 bases at V and 1 base at J, with 10 bases between. The CDR3 is 15 amino acids. CDR1 and CDR2 from the germline V gene are MGHRA and YSYEKL. CDR3 sequence reads: CASSQVTGSNQPQHF. CDR3 nucleotides: TGCGCCAGCAGCCAGGTGACGGGGAGCAATCAGCCCCAGCATTTT.

In its sample, this clonotype was seen many times. The rearrangement links TRBV2 to TRBJ2-3; D gene unclear. This CDR3 comprises 10 residues. V lost 8 bases and J 2 bases, leaving 2 bases between the germline ends. CDR1 is SNHLY and CDR2 is FYNNEI in the germline V gene. The CDR3 DNA reads as TGTGCCAGCTCCACAGATACGCAGTATTTT. Its translation is CASSTDTQYF.

This clonotype was seen many times. V usage is TRBV4-3 and J usage is TRBJ2-3; D is ambiguous. CDR3 length: 12 amino acids. Germline CDR1 and CDR2: LGHNA and YSLEER. Trimming removed 0 bases at V and 4 bases at J, with 2 bases between. The CDR3 loop reads CASSQESDTQYF. For the CDR3, the DNA is TGCGCCAGCAGCCAAGAGTCAGATACGCAGTATTTT.

The sample holds many counts of this clonotype. The chain couples TRBV11-2 to TRBJ2-3, with unresolved D. The germline V gene has CDR1 SGHAT and CDR2 FQNNGV. This CDR3 comprises 15 residues. Trimming stripped 1 base from V and 0 bases from J, with 8 bases between. CDR3 DNA sequence: TGTGCCAGCAGCTTAGGCGGTTCGAGCACAGATACGCAGTATTTT. Translation: CASSLGGSSTDTQYF.

This chain connects TRBV6-5 to TRBJ2-1; 7 bases are shared with TRBD2. Germline trimming cut 2 bases from V and 6 bases from J; bases unmatched to any gene: 4. This CDR3 spans 14 amino acids. CDR1 is MNHEY, CDR2 SVGAGI, per germline. The CDR3 protein is CASSYGPSGNEQFF. The CDR3 DNA reads as TGTGCCAGCAGTTACGGACCTAGCGGCAATGAGCAGTTCTTC.

This clonotype has at least ten counts. The chain carries TRBV23-1 and TRBJ2-3, with D uncertain. TRBV23-1 falls under the ORF class, with uncertain function. Trimming cost V 8 bases and J 8 bases, with 17 bases left between them. The CDR3 spans 13 residues. CDR3 DNA sequence: TGCGCCAGCCCCCGACCCCCGCTCTTTACGCAGTATTTT. Protein: CASPRPPLFTQYF.

This clonotype was detected many times. This chain connects TRBV29-1 to TRBJ2-7; possible D gene TRBD1, 5 bases. Looked up from germline, CDR1 is SQVTM and CDR2 is ANQGSEA. V was pared by 7 bases and J by 4 bases, with 11 bases between. CDR3 size: 11 residues. The CDR3 is CSARQSYEQYF. The CDR3, as DNA: TGCAGCGCGAGACAGAGTTACGAGCAGTACTTC.

This clonotype was found many times. The chain combines TRBV12-3 or TRBV12-4 with TRBJ1-4; D is uncertain. Deletions cut 2 bases from V and 2 bases from J, with 3 bases between. This CDR3 has 13 amino acids. CDR3 loop: CASSLRTNEKLFF. Here the CDR3 DNA reads TGTGCCAGCAGTTTAAGGACTAATGAAAAACTGTTTTTT.

The chain employs TRBV11-3 and TRBJ2-1; D uncertain. This CDR3 spans 11 amino acids. V lost 6 bases and J 10 bases, leaving 10 bases between the germline ends. Germline V gives CDR1 SGHNT, CDR2 YENEEA. CDR3 nucleotides: TGTGCCAGCAGTTATGGTTCCGAGCAGTTCTTC. It codes for CASSYGSEQFF.

This clonotype was observed at least ten times. The rearrangement uses TRBV28 and TRBJ1-2; TRBD1 might be the D (5 bases). The CDR3 consists of 12 residues. Trimming took 8 bases from V and 6 from J, leaving 13 bases between them. The V gene's germline CDR1 is MDHEN and CDR2 SYDVKM. CDR3 in amino acids: CASYPGFDGYTF. CDR3 bases: TGTGCCAGCTATCCAGGGTTTGATGGCTACACCTTC.

This clonotype has a handful of counts. The chain is built from TRBV27 and TRBJ1-5; D gene ambiguous. Germline-derived CDR1 and CDR2 are MNHEY and SMNVEV (reference sequence). The CDR3 is 16 amino acids. Trimming stripped 5 bases from V and 0 bases from J, with 14 bases between. CDR3 in DNA: TGTGCCAGCAGTCTTTCACAATATGGTAGCAATCAGCCCCAGCATTTT. This translates into CASSLSQYGSNQPQHF.